The rows below give T cell receptor beta chains drawn from one sample of a study of regulatory T cells in long-lasting Graves disease. In TCRdb, the multiplex PCR reads were re-called with MiXCR into one record per CDR3 protein. Here the sample spans 500,000 to 700,000 distinct CDR3 sequences, under 20% being singletons. This same sample was also taken into another study, of T cells in Graves' hyperthyroidism and ophthalmopathy.

The sequencing here drew on peripheral blood mononuclear cells (PBMCs), taken at new diagnosis, from a patient treated with antithyroid drugs. The receptor set was obtained from a woman aged 30 to 39 with Graves disease. Both conserved end residues are part of each CDR3.

cdr3_length	j_call	v_call	cdr3_aa
15	TRBJ1-5	TRBV7-9	CASSSQGAVSEPQHF
14	TRBJ1-5	TRBV7-9	CASSTRGSNQPQHF
14	TRBJ1-6	TRBV18	CASSRDGRHSPLHF
17	TRBJ2-1	TRBV7-8	CASSYLGVMREIYEQFF
13	TRBJ1-2	TRBV12-3/TRBV12-4	CASRPSEDYGYTF
14	TRBJ1-2	TRBV30	CAWSVGGQSYGYTF
15	TRBJ1-1	TRBV27	CASSSRTRLNTEAFF
17	TRBJ1-1	TRBV30	CALKMGTLGVLNTEAFF
15	TRBJ2-1	TRBV28	CASSSIAGPGYEQFF
17	TRBJ2-1	TRBV2	CASSDPRTSGSLSEQFF
17	TRBJ2-1	TRBV24-1	CATSDQRTSGSYNEQFF
15	TRBJ2-7	TRBV7-3	CASSLKPGLRYEQYF
19	TRBJ1-5	TRBV6-1	CASSEGAASGGGLNQPQHF
15	TRBJ1-4	TRBV6-5	CASSYGDPTNEKLFF
14	TRBJ2-4	TRBV20-1	CSAREAGAGSIQYF
15	TRBJ2-1	TRBV7-6	CASSRAPEPYNEQFF
17	TRBJ1-4	TRBV27	CASSPLRQLATNEKLFF
15	TRBJ2-3	TRBV20-1	CSAREGGRDTDTQYF
12	TRBJ1-6	TRBV9	CASSVGASPLHF
12	TRBJ1-2	TRBV5-6	CASSLPAYGYTF
12	TRBJ1-1	TRBV20-1	CSAPGGGRRAFF
15	TRBJ1-5	TRBV20-1	CSASPSTGINQPQHF
14	TRBJ2-1	TRBV20-1	CSGLDRVLDNEQFF
12	TRBJ2-7	TRBV20-1	CSARLMDYEQYF
18	TRBJ2-3	TRBV27	CASSEPRVSGRAGDTQYF
16	TRBJ2-2	TRBV20-1	CSATGTSGRSTGELFF
16	TRBJ1-1	TRBV12-3/TRBV12-4	CASRGGDRGMNTEAFF
14	TRBJ2-3	TRBV6-2/TRBV6-3	CASSMGLGTDTQYF
15	TRBJ2-2	TRBV12-3/TRBV12-4	CASQKDSAIAGELFF
14	TRBJ2-1	TRBV3-1	CASSQAPGGGEQFF
15	TRBJ1-4	TRBV7-9	CASSLEGIGREKLFF
13	TRBJ1-2	TRBV9	CASSVDRDYGYTF
14	TRBJ2-7	TRBV27	CASSLPGQYYEQYF
17	TRBJ1-5	TRBV20-1	CSARALLGGGLNQPQHF
15	TRBJ1-5	TRBV30	CAWSVQHISNQPQHF
14	TRBJ1-2	TRBV4-1	CASSQGVGPGGYTF
13	TRBJ2-5	TRBV6-1	CASDRQTQETQYF